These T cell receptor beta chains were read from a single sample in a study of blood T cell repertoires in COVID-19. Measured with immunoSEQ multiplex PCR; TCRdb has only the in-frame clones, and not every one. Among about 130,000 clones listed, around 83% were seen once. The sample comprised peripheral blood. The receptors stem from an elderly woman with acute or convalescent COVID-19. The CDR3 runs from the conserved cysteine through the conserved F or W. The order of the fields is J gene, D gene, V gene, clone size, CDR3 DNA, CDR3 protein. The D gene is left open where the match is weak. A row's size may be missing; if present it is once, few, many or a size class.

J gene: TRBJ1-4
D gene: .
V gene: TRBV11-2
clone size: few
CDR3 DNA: TGTGCCAGCAGCTTAGGACAGACCTTAACTAATGAAAAACTGTTTTTT
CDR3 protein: CASSLGQTLTNEKLFF

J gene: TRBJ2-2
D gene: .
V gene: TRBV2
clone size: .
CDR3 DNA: TGTGCCAGCAGTAACAGATTTACGAACACCGGGGAGCTGTTTTTT
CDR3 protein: CASSNRFTNTGELFF

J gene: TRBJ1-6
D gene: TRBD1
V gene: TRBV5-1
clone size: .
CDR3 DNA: TGCGCCAGCAGCCCTGAGCCGGGACAGGGGGATTCACCCCTCCACTTT
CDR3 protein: CASSPEPGQGDSPLHF

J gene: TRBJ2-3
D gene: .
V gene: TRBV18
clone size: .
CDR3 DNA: TGTGCCAGCTTAGTCGCAGATACGCAGTATTTT
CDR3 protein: CASLVADTQYF

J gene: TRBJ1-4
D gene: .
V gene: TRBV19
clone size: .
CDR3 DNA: TGTGCCAGTACTAGACTCTCCGGGTGGGGCAGTGAAAAACTGTTTTTT
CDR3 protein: CASTRLSGWGSEKLFF

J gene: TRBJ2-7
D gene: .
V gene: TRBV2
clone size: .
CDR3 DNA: TGTGCCAGCTATATGGCCAGCTCCTACGAGCAGTACTTC
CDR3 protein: CASYMASSYEQYF

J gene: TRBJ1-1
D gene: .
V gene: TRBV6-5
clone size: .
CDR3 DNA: TGTGCCAGCAGCCGGACAGCGAACACTGAAGCTTTCTTT
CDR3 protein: CASSRTANTEAFF

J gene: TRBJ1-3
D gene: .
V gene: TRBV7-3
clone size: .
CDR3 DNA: TGTGCCAGCAGCGAGGGTCCCTCTGGAAACACCATATATTTT
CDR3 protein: CASSEGPSGNTIYF

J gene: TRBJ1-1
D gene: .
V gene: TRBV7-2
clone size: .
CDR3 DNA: TGTGCCAGCAGCCCGGAGGGGGGGGGAACTGAAGCTTTCTTT
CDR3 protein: CASSPEGGGTEAFF

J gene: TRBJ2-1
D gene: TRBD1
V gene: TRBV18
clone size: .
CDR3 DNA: TGTGCCAGCTCACCACTGGCAGGGGGCGCCTACAATGAGCAGTTCTTC
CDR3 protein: CASSPLAGGAYNEQFF

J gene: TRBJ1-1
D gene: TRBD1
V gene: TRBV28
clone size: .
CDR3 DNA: TGTGCCAGCAGTGAACAGGGGGGAATTGCTGAAGCTTTCTTT
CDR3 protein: CASSEQGGIAEAFF

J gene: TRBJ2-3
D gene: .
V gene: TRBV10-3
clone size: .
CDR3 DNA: TGTGCCATCAGTGGGGCCTCAAATCTTCAGGGTTGGGGCCCAGATACGCAGTATTTT
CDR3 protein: CAISGASNLQGWGPDTQYF

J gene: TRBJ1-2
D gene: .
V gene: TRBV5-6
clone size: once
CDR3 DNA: TGTGCCAGCAGCTTGCCCACTTCAGAAGGGGGGGCTATGTATGGCTACACCTTC
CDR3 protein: CASSLPTSEGGAMYGYTF

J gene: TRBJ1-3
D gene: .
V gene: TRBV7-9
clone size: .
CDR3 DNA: TGTGCCAGCAGCCCGACGGGGGGGTTCTCTGGAAACACCATATATTTT
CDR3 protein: CASSPTGGFSGNTIYF

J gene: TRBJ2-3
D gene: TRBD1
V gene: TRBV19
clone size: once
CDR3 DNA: TGTGCCAGTAGTACCTCGGGACAGGGGACCCATACGCAGTATTTT
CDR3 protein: CASSTSGQGTHTQYF

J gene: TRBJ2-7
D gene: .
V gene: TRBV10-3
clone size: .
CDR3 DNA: TGTGCCATCAGTGACCAAACCAAAACTGTCTCCTACGAGCAGTACTTC
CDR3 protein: CAISDQTKTVSYEQYF

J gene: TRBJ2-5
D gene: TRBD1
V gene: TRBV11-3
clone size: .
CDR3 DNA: TGTGCCAGCAGCTTAGAAGGAGTAGGACAGGGCGGGGAGACCCAGTACTTC
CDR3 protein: CASSLEGVGQGGETQYF

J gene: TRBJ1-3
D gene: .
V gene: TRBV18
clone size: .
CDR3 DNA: TGTGCCAGCTCACCACGGGAACAGGGTCTAGGAAACACCATATATTTT
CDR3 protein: CASSPREQGLGNTIYF

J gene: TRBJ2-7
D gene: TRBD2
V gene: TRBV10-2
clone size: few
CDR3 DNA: TGCGCCAGCAGTGAGAGCGGGGCGCCCCTTATGGACGAGCAGTACTTC
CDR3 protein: CASSESGAPLMDEQYF

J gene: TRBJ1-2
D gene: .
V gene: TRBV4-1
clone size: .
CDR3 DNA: TGCGCCAGCAGCCAAGGATTCAGCTATGGCTACACCTTC
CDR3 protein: CASSQGFSYGYTF

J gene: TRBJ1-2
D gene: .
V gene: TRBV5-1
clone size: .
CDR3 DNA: TGCGCCAGCAGCTTGGGTGGAGGCGAAAAAGGCTACACCTTC
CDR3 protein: CASSLGGGEKGYTF

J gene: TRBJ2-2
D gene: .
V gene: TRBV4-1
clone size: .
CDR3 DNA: TGCGCCAGCAGCCCAAGCCAGAACACCGGGGAGCTGTTTTTT
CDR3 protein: CASSPSQNTGELFF

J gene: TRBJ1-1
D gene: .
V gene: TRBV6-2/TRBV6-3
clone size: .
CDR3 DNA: TGTGCCAGCAGCCACGGCACTGAAGCTTTCTTT
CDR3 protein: CASSHGTEAFF

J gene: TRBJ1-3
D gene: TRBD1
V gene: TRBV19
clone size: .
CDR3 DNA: TGTGCCAGTAGTAGATCCAACAGGGGGCGAGCTGGAAACACCATATATTTT
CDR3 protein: CASSRSNRGRAGNTIYF

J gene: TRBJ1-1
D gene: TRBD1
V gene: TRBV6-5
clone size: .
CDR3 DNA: TGTGCCAGCAGTTACGACAGGGGGCGGACTGAAGCTTTCTTT
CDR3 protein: CASSYDRGRTEAFF

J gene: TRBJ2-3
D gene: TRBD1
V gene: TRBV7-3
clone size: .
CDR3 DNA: TGTGCCAGCAGCCCGGGACAGGGGGTTGTGGATACGCAGTATTTT
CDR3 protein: CASSPGQGVVDTQYF

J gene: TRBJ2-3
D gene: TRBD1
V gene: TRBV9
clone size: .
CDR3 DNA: TGTGCCAGCACCGTCGGGACAGGGGGCACAGATACGCAGTATTTT
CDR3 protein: CASTVGTGGTDTQYF

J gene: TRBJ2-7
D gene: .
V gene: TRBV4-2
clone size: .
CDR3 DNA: TGTGCCAGCAGCCAAGAACCTAGGGGGACCTACGAGCAGTACTTC
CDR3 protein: CASSQEPRGTYEQYF

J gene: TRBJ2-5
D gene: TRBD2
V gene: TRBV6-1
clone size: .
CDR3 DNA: TGTGCCAGCAGTGCGACACTAGCGGGGTATGGAGAGACCCAGTACTTC
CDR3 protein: CASSATLAGYGETQYF

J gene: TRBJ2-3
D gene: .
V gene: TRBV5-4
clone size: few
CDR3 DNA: TGTGCCAGCAGCTCCCCTGGGGGGGCCGGCACAGATACGCAGTATTTT
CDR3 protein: CASSSPGGAGTDTQYF

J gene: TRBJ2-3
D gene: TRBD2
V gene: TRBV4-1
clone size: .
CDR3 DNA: TGCGCCAGCAGCCAAGGCGTAGCGGGGGGCCCTGTGACTAGCACAGATACGCAGTATTTT
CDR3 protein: CASSQGVAGGPVTSTDTQYF

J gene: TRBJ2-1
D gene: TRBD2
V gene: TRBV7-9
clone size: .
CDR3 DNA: TGTGCCAGCAGCCCGACTAGCGGGTCTTACAATGAGCAGTTCTTC
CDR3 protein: CASSPTSGSYNEQFF

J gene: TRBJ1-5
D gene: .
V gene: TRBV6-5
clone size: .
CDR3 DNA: TGTGCCAGCTCCAGGGAGGGCAATCAGCCCCAGCATTTT
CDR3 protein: CASSREGNQPQHF

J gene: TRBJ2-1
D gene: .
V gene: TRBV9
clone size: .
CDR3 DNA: TGTGCCAGCAGCGTAGAGGGGGAGACGAATGAGCAGTTCTTC
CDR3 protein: CASSVEGETNEQFF

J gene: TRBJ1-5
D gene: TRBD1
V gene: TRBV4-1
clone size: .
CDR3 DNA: TGCGCCAGCACCCCCGGGGGGACAGGGAGGGATCAGCCCCAGCATTTT
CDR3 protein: CASTPGGTGRDQPQHF

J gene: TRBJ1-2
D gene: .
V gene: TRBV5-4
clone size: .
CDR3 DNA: TGTGCCAGCAGCTTGCTCGGGTCGGGGGAATATGGCTACACCTTC
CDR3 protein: CASSLLGSGEYGYTF

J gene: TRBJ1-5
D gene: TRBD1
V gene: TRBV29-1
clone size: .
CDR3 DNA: TGCAGCGTTGAAGGGAGGACAGGGGATAGCAATCAGCCCCAGCATTTT
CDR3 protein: CSVEGRTGDSNQPQHF

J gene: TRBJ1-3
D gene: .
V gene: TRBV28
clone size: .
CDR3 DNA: TGTGCCAGCAGTTTGGTTGGGAGCTCTGGAAACACCATATATTTT
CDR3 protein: CASSLVGSSGNTIYF

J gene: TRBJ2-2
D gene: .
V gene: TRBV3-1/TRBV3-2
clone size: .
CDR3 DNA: TGTGCCAGCAGATCCCGACAGACGAACACCGGGGAGCTGTTTTTT
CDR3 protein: CASRSRQTNTGELFF

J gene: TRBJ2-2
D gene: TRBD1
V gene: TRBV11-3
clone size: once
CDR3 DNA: TGTGCCAGCAGCTTTAGGGGACAGGTGAACACCGGGGAGCTGTTTTTT
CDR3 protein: CASSFRGQVNTGELFF

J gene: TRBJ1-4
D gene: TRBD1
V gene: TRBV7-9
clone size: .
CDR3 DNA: TGTGCCAGCAGCACCACTACAGGGGTCGTTGAAAAACTGTTTTTT
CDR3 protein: CASSTTTGVVEKLFF

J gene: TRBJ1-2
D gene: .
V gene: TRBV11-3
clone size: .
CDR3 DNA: TGTGCCAGCAGCTTAGAAGGCGGCTATGGCTACACCTTC
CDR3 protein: CASSLEGGYGYTF

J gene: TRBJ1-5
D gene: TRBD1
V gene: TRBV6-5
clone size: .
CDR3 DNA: TGTGCCAGCAGTTTGGACAGGAATCACAATCAGCCCCAGCATTTT
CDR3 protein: CASSLDRNHNQPQHF

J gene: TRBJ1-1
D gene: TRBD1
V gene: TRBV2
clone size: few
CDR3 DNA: TGTGCCAGCAGCCAAGGGGGCAACACTGAAGCTTTCTTT
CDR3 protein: CASSQGGNTEAFF

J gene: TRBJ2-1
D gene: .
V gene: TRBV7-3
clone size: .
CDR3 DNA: TGTGCCAGCAGCTACGGGGGTGAGCAGTTCTTC
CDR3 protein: CASSYGGEQFF

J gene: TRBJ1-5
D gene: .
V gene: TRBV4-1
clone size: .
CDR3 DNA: TGCGCCAGCAGCCAAGATTCCAGGGGTGAACGGAATCAGCCCCAGCATTTT
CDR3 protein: CASSQDSRGERNQPQHF

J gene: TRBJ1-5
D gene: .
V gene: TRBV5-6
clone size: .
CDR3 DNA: TGTGCCAGCAGCTTGGTTCTCGACTTAGACCAGCCCCAGCATTTT
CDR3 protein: CASSLVLDLDQPQHF

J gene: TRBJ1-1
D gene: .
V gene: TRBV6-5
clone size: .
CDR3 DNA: TGTGCCAGCAGGCCGGGGTTGAACACTGAAGCTTTCTTT
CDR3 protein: CASRPGLNTEAFF